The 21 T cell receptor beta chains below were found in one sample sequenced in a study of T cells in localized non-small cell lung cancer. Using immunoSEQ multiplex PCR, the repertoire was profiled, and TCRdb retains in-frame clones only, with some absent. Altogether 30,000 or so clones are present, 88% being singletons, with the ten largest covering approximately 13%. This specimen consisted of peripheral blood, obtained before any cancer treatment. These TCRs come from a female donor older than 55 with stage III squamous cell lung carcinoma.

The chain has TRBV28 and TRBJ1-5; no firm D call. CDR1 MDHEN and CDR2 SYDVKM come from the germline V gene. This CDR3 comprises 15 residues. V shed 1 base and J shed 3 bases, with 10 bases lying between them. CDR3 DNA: TGTGCCAGCAGTTTATACAGAAAGTTCAATCAGCCCCAGCATTTT. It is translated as CASSLYRKFNQPQHF.

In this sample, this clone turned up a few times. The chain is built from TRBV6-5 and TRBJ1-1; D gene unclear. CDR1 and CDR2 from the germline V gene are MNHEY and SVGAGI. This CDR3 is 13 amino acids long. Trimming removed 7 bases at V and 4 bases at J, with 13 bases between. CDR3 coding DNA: TGTGCCAGCAAAGAATTGGCCTTCACTGAAGCTTTCTTT. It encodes CASKELAFTEAFF.

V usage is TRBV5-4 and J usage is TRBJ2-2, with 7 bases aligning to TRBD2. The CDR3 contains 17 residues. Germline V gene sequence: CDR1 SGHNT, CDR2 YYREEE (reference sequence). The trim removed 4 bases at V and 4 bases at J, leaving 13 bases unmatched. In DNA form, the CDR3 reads TGTGCCAGCAGCAGGCCAGACGCTAGCGGCGCCACCGGGGAGCTGTTTTTT. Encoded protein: CASSRPDASGATGELFF.

The CDR3 nucleotides read TGTGCCAGCAGCCTGGGACTAGCGGGAGGGACTGAGCAGTTCTTC. Its protein is CASSLGLAGGTEQFF. The chain carries TRBV5-6 and TRBJ2-1, with 16 bases aligning to TRBD2. CDR1 is SGHDT and CDR2 is YYEEEE in the germline V gene. V shed 4 bases and J 9 bases; nucleotides not matched to a gene: 4. There are 15 residues in the CDR3.

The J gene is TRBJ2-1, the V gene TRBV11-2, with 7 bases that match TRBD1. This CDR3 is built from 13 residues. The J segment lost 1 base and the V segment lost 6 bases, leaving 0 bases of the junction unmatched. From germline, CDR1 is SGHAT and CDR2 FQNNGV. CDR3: CASRQGSYNEQFF. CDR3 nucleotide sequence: TGTGCCAGCAGACAGGGGTCCTACAATGAGCAGTTCTTC.

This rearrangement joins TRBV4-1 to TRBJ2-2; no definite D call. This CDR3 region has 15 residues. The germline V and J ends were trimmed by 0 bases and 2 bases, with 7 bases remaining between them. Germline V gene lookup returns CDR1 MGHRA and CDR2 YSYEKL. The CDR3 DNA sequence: TGCGCCAGCAGCCAAGAACCCCTTAACACCGGGGAGCTGTTTTTT. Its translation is CASSQEPLNTGELFF.

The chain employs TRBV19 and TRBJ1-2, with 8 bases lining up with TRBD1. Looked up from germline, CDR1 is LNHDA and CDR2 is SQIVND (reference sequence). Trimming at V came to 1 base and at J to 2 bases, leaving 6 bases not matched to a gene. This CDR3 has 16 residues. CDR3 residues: CASSIGNGQGNYGYTF. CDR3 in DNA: TGTGCCAGTAGTATAGGCAACGGACAGGGAAACTATGGCTACACCTTC.

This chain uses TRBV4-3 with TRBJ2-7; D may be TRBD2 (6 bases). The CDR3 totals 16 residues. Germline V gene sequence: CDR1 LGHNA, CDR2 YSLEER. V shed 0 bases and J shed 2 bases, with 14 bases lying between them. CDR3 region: CASSQDFVGGTYEQYF. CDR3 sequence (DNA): TGCGCCAGCAGCCAAGATTTTGTTGGCGGGACCTACGAGCAGTACTTC.

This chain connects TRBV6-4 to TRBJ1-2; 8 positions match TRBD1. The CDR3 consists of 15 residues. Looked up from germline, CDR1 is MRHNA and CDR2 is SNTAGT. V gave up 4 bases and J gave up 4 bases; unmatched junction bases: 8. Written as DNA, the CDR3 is TGTGCCAGCAGTGCCACGACAGGGGCGGGCTATGGCTACACCTTC. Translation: CASSATTGAGYGYTF.

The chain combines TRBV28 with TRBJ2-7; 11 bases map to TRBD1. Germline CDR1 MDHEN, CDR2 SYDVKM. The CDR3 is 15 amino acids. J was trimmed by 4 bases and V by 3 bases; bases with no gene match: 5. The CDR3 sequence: CASSFTGTGGYEQYF. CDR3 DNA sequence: TGTGCCAGCAGTTTCACCGGGACAGGGGGGTACGAGCAGTACTTC.

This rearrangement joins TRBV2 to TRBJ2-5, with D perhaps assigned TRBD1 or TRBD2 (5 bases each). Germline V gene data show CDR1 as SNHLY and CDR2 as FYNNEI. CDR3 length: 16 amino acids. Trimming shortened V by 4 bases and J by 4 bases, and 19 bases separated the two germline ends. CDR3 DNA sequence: TGTGCCAGCAGTGGGGGATGGACCACTAGGGGAGAGACCCAGTACTTC. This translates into CASSGGWTTRGETQYF.

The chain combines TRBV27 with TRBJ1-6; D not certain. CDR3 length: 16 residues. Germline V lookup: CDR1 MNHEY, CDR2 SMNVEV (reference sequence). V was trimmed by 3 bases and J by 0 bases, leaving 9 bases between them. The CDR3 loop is CASSLLGSSYNSPLHF. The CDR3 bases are TGTGCCAGCAGTTTGCTAGGGAGCTCCTATAATTCACCCCTCCACTTT.

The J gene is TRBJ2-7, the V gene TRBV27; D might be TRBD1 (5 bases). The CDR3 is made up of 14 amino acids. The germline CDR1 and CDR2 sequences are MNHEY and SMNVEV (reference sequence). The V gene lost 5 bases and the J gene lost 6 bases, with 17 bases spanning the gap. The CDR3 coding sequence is TGTGCCAGCAGTCCGACAGACCCCCGCCGCGAGCAGTACTTC. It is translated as CASSPTDPRREQYF.

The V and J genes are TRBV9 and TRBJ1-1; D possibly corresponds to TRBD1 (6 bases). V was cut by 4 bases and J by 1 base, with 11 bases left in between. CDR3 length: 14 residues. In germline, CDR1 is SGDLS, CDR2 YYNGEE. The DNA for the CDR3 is TGTGCCAGCAGCCCACAACAGGGGAACACTGAAGCTTTCTTT. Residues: CASSPQQGNTEAFF.

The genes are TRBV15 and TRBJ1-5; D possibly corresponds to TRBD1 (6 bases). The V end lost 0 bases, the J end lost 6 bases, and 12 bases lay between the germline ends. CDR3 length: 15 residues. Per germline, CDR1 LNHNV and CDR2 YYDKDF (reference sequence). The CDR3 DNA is TGTGCCACCAGCAGAGATTTAGGAGGGGGTCAGCCCCAGCATTTT. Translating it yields CATSRDLGGGQPQHF.

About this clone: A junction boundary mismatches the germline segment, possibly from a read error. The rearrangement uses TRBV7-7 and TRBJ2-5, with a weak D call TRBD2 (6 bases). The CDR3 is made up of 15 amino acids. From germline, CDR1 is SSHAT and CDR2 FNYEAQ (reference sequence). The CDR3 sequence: CASSPGVAVQETQYF. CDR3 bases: TGTGCTAGCAGCCCCGGGGTAGCGGTCCAAGAGACCCAGTACTTC.

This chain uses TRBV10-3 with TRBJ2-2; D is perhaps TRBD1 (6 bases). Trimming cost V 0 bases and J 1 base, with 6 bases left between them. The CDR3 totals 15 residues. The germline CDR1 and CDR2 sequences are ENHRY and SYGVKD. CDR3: CAISESTGNTGELFF. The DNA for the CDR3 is TGTGCCATCAGTGAGTCGACAGGGAACACCGGGGAGCTGTTTTTT.

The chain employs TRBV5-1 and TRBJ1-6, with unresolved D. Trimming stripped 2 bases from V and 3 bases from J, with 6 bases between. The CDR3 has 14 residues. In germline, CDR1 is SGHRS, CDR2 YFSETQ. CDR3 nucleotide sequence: TGCGCCAGCAGCTTACAGTTCTATAATTCACCCCTCCACTTT. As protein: CASSLQFYNSPLHF.

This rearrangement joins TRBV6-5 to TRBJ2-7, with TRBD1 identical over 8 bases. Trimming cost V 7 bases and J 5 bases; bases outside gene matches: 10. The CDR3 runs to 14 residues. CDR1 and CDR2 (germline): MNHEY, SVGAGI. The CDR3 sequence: CASTRTGPNNEQYF. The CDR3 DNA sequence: TGTGCCAGCACCCGGACAGGGCCAAACAACGAGCAGTACTTC.

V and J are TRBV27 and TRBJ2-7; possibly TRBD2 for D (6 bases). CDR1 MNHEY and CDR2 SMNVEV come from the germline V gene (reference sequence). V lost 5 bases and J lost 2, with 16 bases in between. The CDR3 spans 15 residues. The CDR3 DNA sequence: TGTGCCAGCAGTCCGACTAGTGTCCCAACCTACGAGCAGTACTTC. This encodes CASSPTSVPTYEQYF.

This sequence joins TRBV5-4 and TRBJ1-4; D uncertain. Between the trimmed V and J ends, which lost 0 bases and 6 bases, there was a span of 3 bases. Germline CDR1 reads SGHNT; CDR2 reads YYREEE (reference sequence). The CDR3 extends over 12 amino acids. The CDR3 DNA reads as TGTGCCAGCAGCTTGGCCCATGAAAAACTGTTTTTT. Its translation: CASSLAHEKLFF.